This T cell receptor (beta chain) was sequenced in a study of post-analysis software for immune sequencing data. Regarding the study as a whole: Under F measure analysis, samples from one preparation batch co-clustered strongly. Multiple sclerosis was associated with a significant reduction in normalized Chao1 diversity relative to controls. When patients were compared with controls, four to six TRBV segments were more frequent, TRBV5-6, TRBV5-1 and TRBV20-1 among them.

The authors incorporated unique molecular identifiers into the TCR beta cDNA libraries. TCRdb itself ran the PCR reads through MiXCR, one entry per CDR3 protein. The table includes around 260,000 distinct CDR3 sequences, 36% detected once. There are 12 residues in the CDR3. J gave up 6 bases and V 5 bases, and 4 bases lay outside the gene matches. Germline CDR1 reads LGHDT; CDR2 reads YNNKEL (reference sequence). In its sample, this clonotype was seen many times. The target antigen is unknown. The chain combines TRBV3-1 with TRBJ2-7; 7 nucleotides agree with TRBD1. Sequenced input: blood. This TCR was sampled from a girl between 5 and 17 years old with multiple sclerosis. CDR3 in DNA: TGTGCCAGCAGCAGACAGGGTGGCGAGCAGTACTTC. Translation gives CASSRQGGEQYF.